One sample yielded the 22 T cell receptor beta chains listed below, sequenced in a study of blood T cell repertoires in COVID-19. Produced via immunoSEQ multiplex PCR; TCRdb's table is partial and in-frame only. The repertoire holds 250,000 to 350,000 clones, about 86% seen once, with around 12% in the top ten. The sample consisted of peripheral blood. All receptors come from a woman in her sixties or seventies with COVID-19, enrolled during active disease.

The CDR3 DNA is TGTGCCAGCATGCTTCAGGGAGGGTACAATGAGCAGTTCTTC. This translates into CASMLQGGYNEQFF. The V gene is TRBV6-5, the J gene TRBJ2-1; TRBD2 matches at 7 bases. V lost 7 bases to trimming and J lost 4 bases; unmatched junction nucleotides: 7. CDR1 is MNHEY, CDR2 SVGAGI, per germline. The CDR3 is 14 residues long.

The chain has TRBV5-6 and TRBJ1-4, with unresolved D. Looked up from germline, CDR1 is SGHDT and CDR2 is YYEEEE. The CDR3 has 12 amino acids. V lost 6 bases and J lost 0, with 3 bases in between. Here the CDR3 reads CASTATNEKLFF. In DNA form, the CDR3 reads TGTGCCAGCACTGCAACTAATGAAAAACTGTTTTTT.

The DNA for the CDR3 is TGTGCTAGTGCGGGGGAGGGGTCCTACGAGCAGTACTTC. As protein: CASAGEGSYEQYF. The V call is TRBV12-5, the J call TRBJ2-7; 7 bases fit TRBD2. With 7 bases clipped from V and 1 base from J, the junction kept 4 bases outside the gene matches. There are 13 residues in the CDR3. Germline V gene data show CDR1 as LGHNT and CDR2 as FRNRAP.

The rearrangement uses TRBV27 and TRBJ1-2; 8 nucleotides match TRBD1. Germline V gives CDR1 MNHEY, CDR2 SMNVEV (reference sequence). The V and J ends lost 3 bases and 8 bases, in that order; junction bases with no gene match: 8. This CDR3 comprises 14 residues. The CDR3 protein is CASSFADRGRGYTF. As DNA, the CDR3 is TGTGCCAGCAGTTTCGCCGACAGGGGTCGAGGCTACACCTTC.

The V gene is TRBV7-9, the J gene TRBJ2-1, with D tentatively TRBD2 (6 bases). Germline CDR1 and CDR2: SEHNR and FQNEAQ (reference sequence). The V and J ends lost 5 bases and 13 bases respectively, with 15 bases between them. CDR3 length equals 12 residues. Written as DNA, the CDR3 is TGTGCCAGCAGCCAGGAGGGCGCCACCCAGTTCTTC. Translation: CASSQEGATQFF.

The rearrangement uses TRBV27 and TRBJ1-5; TRBD1 is a possible D gene (5 bases). Germline V gene data show CDR1 as MNHEY and CDR2 as SMNVEV (reference sequence). V lost 4 bases and J lost 2, with 12 bases in between. CDR3 length equals 15 residues. The CDR3 DNA follows: TGTGCCAGCAGTTCAGGGTTTTATGGCAATCAGCCCCAGCATTTT. Protein sequence: CASSSGFYGNQPQHF.

The rearrangement joins TRBV2 to TRBJ2-3, with 13 positions matching TRBD2. CDR3 size: 18 residues. Per the germline V gene, CDR1 is SNHLY and CDR2 is FYNNEI. J gave up 5 bases and V 6 bases, and 14 bases lay outside the gene matches. The CDR3 region is CASSHKKGLAGIVDTQYF. The CDR3 DNA follows: TGTGCCAGCAGCCACAAGAAGGGACTAGCGGGGATTGTAGATACGCAGTATTTT.

This chain links TRBV6-2 or TRBV6-3 with TRBJ2-7, with D tentatively TRBD2 (6 bases). V gave up 0 bases and J gave up 5 bases, with 11 bases separating them. CDR1 and CDR2 (germline): MNHEY, SVGEGT. CDR3 length: 14 amino acids. The CDR3: CASSYSLASDEQYF. The CDR3, as DNA: TGTGCCAGCAGTTACTCGCTGGCTAGCGACGAGCAGTACTTC.

The CDR3 is CASSLAPGLNTGELFF. DNA for the CDR3: TGCGCCAGCAGCTTGGCCCCAGGATTGAACACCGGGGAGCTGTTTTTT. The J gene is TRBJ2-2, the V gene TRBV5-1; D remains ambiguous. Germline V gene sequence: CDR1 SGHRS, CDR2 YFSETQ. V dropped 0 bases and J dropped 1 base, with 10 bases sitting between them. The CDR3 contains 16 residues.

The V and J genes are TRBV7-2 and TRBJ1-1, with D tentatively TRBD1 (5 bases). The CDR3 is 13 residues long. Germline assignment: CDR1 SGHTA and CDR2 FQGNSA. Trimming removed 3 bases at V and 7 bases at J, with 12 bases between. The DNA for the CDR3 is TGTGCCAGCAGCTTTTCCAGGGAAGGTGAAGCTTTCTTT. This sequence encodes CASSFSREGEAFF.

V gene TRBV2 combines with J gene TRBJ1-1; D is perhaps TRBD1 (5 bases). CDR3 length equals 14 residues. Germline-derived CDR1 and CDR2 are SNHLY and FYNNEI. V was clipped by 5 bases and J by 2 bases, with 12 bases between them. The CDR3 here is CASSLQARNTEAFF. In nucleotides, the CDR3 is TGTGCCAGCAGTTTACAGGCCAGAAACACTGAAGCTTTCTTT. Looking up the rest from reference TRBV2 and TRBJ1-1 gives the full variable domain: EPEVTQTPSHQVTQMGQEVILRCVPISNHLYFYWYRQILGQKVEFLVSFYNNEISEKSEIFDDQFSVERPDGSNFTLKIRSTKLEDSAMYFCASSLQARNTEAFFGQGTRLTVV.

V and J are TRBV2 and TRBJ1-1, with D maybe TRBD1 (5 bases). V was cut by 7 bases and J by 0 bases, with 12 bases left in between. The CDR3 is 14 amino acids. CDR1 is SNHLY, CDR2 FYNNEI, per germline. DNA for the CDR3: TGTGCCAGCACCAGGGCGGGGATGAACACTGAAGCTTTCTTT. Encoded protein: CASTRAGMNTEAFF.

The genes are TRBV15 and TRBJ2-5, with 12 bases lining up with TRBD2. The length of the CDR3 is 17 residues. The germline V gene has CDR1 LNHNV and CDR2 YYDKDF (reference sequence). V was pared by 1 base and J by 6 bases, with 9 bases of the junction left unmatched. CDR3: CATSRVVLAGGRKTQYF. The CDR3 nucleotides read TGTGCCACCAGCAGAGTAGTCCTAGCGGGGGGGAGAAAGACCCAGTACTTC.

In this sample, this clone turned up a few times. V gene TRBV19 combines with J gene TRBJ1-3; D gene unclear. V shed 5 bases and J shed 8 bases, with 7 bases lying between them. The V gene's germline CDR1 is LNHDA and CDR2 SQIVND (reference sequence). The CDR3 is made up of 11 amino acids. The chain's CDR3 is CASSAMDTIYF. The CDR3 nucleotides are TGTGCCAGTAGTGCGATGGACACCATATATTTT.

The rearrangement joins TRBV2 to TRBJ2-1; 11 positions agree with TRBD2. The CDR3 sequence is 16 residues long. The V and J ends lost 7 bases and 0 bases, in that order; junction bases with no gene match: 5. CDR1 and CDR2 (germline): SNHLY, FYNNEI. As DNA, the CDR3 is TGTGCCAGCATTAGTAGCGGGGGGGTCTCCTACAATGAGCAGTTCTTC. This translates into CASISSGGVSYNEQFF.

The genes are TRBV27 and TRBJ2-5; no clear D. The CDR3 loop spans 14 amino acids. Trimming pared 1 base from V and 5 bases from J, leaving 11 bases between. Germline V CDR1 and CDR2: MNHEY, SMNVEV (reference sequence). The CDR3: CASSLYGSQETQYF. CDR3 sequence (DNA): TGTGCCAGCAGTTTATATGGGTCACAGGAGACCCAGTACTTC.

This clone has just a few counts. The gene calls are TRBV2 and TRBJ2-7; D gene uncertain. V lost 6 bases, J lost 0 bases, and 6 bases lay in between. The germline V gene encodes CDR1 SNHLY and CDR2 FYNNEI. There are 12 residues in the CDR3. The CDR3 sequence is CASSVSSYEQYF. The DNA of the CDR3 is TGTGCCAGCAGCGTTAGCTCCTACGAGCAGTACTTC.

The chain has TRBV19 and TRBJ2-1, with TRBD2 identical over 8 bases. CDR1 is LNHDA and CDR2 is SQIVND in the germline V gene (reference sequence). The junction had 5 bases not matched to a gene; V was cut back by 5 bases and J by 2 bases. CDR3 length equals 15 residues. CDR3 amino acids: CASSWSGGTYNEQFF. CDR3 bases: TGTGCCAGTAGTTGGAGCGGGGGAACCTACAATGAGCAGTTCTTC.

This clone turned up a few times. The gene calls are TRBV5-1 and TRBJ2-7, with 7 bases that match TRBD2. The CDR3 has 14 amino acids. The germline gives CDR1 SGHRS, CDR2 YFSETQ. V lost 4 bases and J lost 5; bases outside the gene matches: 9. The CDR3 loop is CASSPTESGDEQYF. CDR3 bases: TGCGCCAGCAGCCCAACAGAAAGCGGGGACGAGCAGTACTTC.

This rearrangement joins TRBV5-4 to TRBJ2-7; 11 nucleotides agree with TRBD1. The V gene's germline CDR1 is SGHNT and CDR2 YYREEE (reference sequence). Germline trimming cut 3 bases from V and 2 bases from J; bases unmatched to any gene: 4. This CDR3 has 15 amino acids. The CDR3, as DNA: TGTGCCAGCAGCTGGGCGGGACAGGGGGCCTACGAGCAGTACTTC. It specifies CASSWAGQGAYEQYF.

This clone was seen once. The gene calls are TRBV5-1 and TRBJ2-3; TRBD2 matches at 13 bases. This CDR3 comprises 18 residues. Trimming removed 4 bases from V and 3 bases from J; junction bases left unmatched: 11. CDR1 and CDR2 (germline): SGHRS, YFSETQ. This chain's CDR3 is CASSLLLAGGPGTDTQYF. The DNA of the CDR3 is TGCGCCAGCAGCCTCTTACTAGCGGGGGGGCCGGGAACAGATACGCAGTATTTT. The variable domain in full, with the rest retrieved from reference TRBV5-1 and TRBJ2-3, is KAGVTQTPRYLIKTRGQQVTLSCSPISGHRSVSWYQQTPGQGLQFLFEYFSETQRNKGNFPGRFSGRQFSNSRSEMNVSTLELGDSALYLCASSLLLAGGPGTDTQYFGPGTRLTVL.

The chain couples TRBV24-1 to TRBJ1-5; D is undetermined. The V and J ends lost 12 bases and 4 bases respectively, with 21 bases between them. Germline values: CDR1 KGHDR, CDR2 SFDVKD. The CDR3 consists of 15 residues. The CDR3 is CAPESETPLNQPQHF. CDR3 DNA: TGTGCCCCCGAGTCCGAGACGCCACTAAATCAGCCCCAGCATTTT.